The rows below give T cell receptor beta chains drawn from one sample of a study of shared T cell receptors in the human thymus. TCRdb's copy holds only in-frame clones and misses some; the assay was immunoSEQ multiplex PCR. The table records hundreds of thousands of clones, around 95% of them present only once. Sequencing used thymocytes. These TCRs come from a human donor. CDR3s include the opening cysteine and the closing phenylalanine or tryptophan. D genes are given only for firm matches. Size is stated for part of the rows, as once, few or many counts, or as a class when the clone is expanded.

TRBJ2-7 | 16 | - | - | TRBV15 | CATGGTDWDWPYEQYF | TGTGCCACTGGCGGGACAGACTGGGACTGGCCCTACGAGCAGTACTTC
TRBJ1-2 | 16 | - | - | TRBV6-4 | CASSDSIGGQKYGYTF | TGTGCCAGCAGTGACTCGATAGGTGGACAGAAGTATGGCTACACCTTC
TRBJ2-3 | 11 | - | - | TRBV29-1 | CSVDSTDTQYF | TGCAGCGTTGACAGCACAGATACGCAGTATTTT
TRBJ2-7 | 16 | TRBD1 | - | TRBV27 | CASSFKEDRGPYEQYF | TGTGCCAGCAGTTTTAAGGAGGACAGGGGACCCTACGAGCAGTACTTC
TRBJ2-7 | 14 | - | - | TRBV5-1 | CASSPPTGSYEQYF | TGCGCCAGCAGCCCACCGACCGGGAGCTACGAGCAGTACTTC
TRBJ2-1 | 15 | TRBD2 | - | TRBV5-1 | CASSPRKRDRDEQFF | TGCGCCAGCAGCCCCAGGAAGCGGGATAGGGATGAGCAGTTCTTC
TRBJ2-1 | 16 | TRBD1 | - | TRBV11-2 | CASSPRGGTGSNEQFF | TGTGCCAGCAGCCCCCGTGGGGGGACAGGTAGCAATGAGCAGTTCTTC
TRBJ2-1 | 18 | - | - | TRBV14 | CASSQDRGGTASYNEQFF | TGTGCCAGCAGCCAAGATAGAGGGGGAACTGCCTCCTACAATGAGCAGTTCTTC
TRBJ2-5 | 15 | - | once | TRBV7-9 | CASTKTGTTIETQYF | TGTGCCAGCACGAAGACAGGGACTACTATAGAGACCCAGTACTTC
TRBJ2-7 | 14 | TRBD2 | - | TRBV29-1 | CSVEETSGTSEQYF | TGCAGCGTTGAAGAGACTAGCGGGACAAGCGAGCAGTACTTC
TRBJ1-1 | 18 | TRBD1 | - | TRBV6-4 | CASSKPLLLGQGNTEAFF | TGTGCCAGCAGTAAACCTCTATTATTAGGACAGGGGAACACTGAAGCTTTCTTT
TRBJ2-1 | 15 | - | - | TRBV14 | CASSLPGPNADEQFF | TGTGCCAGCAGTCTACCGGGTCCCAACGCCGATGAGCAGTTCTTC
TRBJ1-1 | 13 | - | few | TRBV12-5 | CASGFGANTEAFF | TGTGCTAGTGGTTTTGGAGCGAACACTGAAGCTTTCTTT
TRBJ1-2 | 14 | TRBD1 | - | TRBV28 | CASSPDRGGYGYTF | TGTGCCAGCAGCCCGGACAGGGGAGGGTATGGCTACACCTTC
TRBJ1-2 | 21 | TRBD1 | - | TRBV28 | CASILIPTPRPTGGKGYGYTF | TGTGCCAGCATCCTAATACCCACTCCTCGCCCCACAGGGGGCAAGGGATATGGCTACACCTTC
TRBJ1-5 | 15 | TRBD1 | - | TRBV19 | CASTSGQAWGQPQHF | TGTGCCAGTACGTCAGGACAGGCTTGGGGTCAGCCCCAGCATTTT
TRBJ2-1 | 14 | TRBD2 | - | TRBV2 | CASSAGGPYNEQFF | TGTGCCAGCAGTGCGGGAGGGCCCTACAATGAGCAGTTCTTC
TRBJ2-3 | 20 | TRBD2 | - | TRBV27 | CASSLCQGAGGCTSTDTQYF | TGTGCCAGCAGTTTATGCCAGGGAGCGGGAGGGTGTACTAGCACAGATACGCAGTATTTT
TRBJ1-2 | 14 | - | - | TRBV6-1 | CATRGVLRDYGYTF | TGTGCCACCCGGGGGGTTTTGAGGGACTATGGCTACACCTTC
TRBJ1-1 | 15 | TRBD1 | - | TRBV6-5 | CASSYSDRGCTEAFF | TGTGCCAGCAGTTACTCGGACAGGGGGTGTACTGAAGCTTTCTTT
TRBJ2-1 | 17 | - | - | TRBV19 | CASSVELGPSSYNEQFF | TGTGCCAGTAGTGTGGAACTGGGTCCCAGTTCCTACAATGAGCAGTTCTTC
TRBJ2-2 | 18 | TRBD2 | - | TRBV28 | CASSFIGLAGEGTGELFF | TGTGCCAGCAGTTTCATTGGACTAGCGGGAGAGGGAACCGGGGAGCTGTTTTTT
TRBJ2-7 | 12 | - | - | TRBV2 | CAIHGKDDEQYF | TGTGCCATCCATGGGAAAGACGACGAGCAGTACTTC
TRBJ2-4 | 17 | TRBD1 | - | TRBV29-1 | CSVLPGETGVGKNIQYF | TGCAGCGTTCTACCCGGCGAAACAGGGGTGGGCAAAAACATTCAGTACTTC
TRBJ2-4 | 16 | - | - | TRBV7-2 | CASSLGSPGGQNIQYF | TGTGCCAGCAGCTTAGGATCCCCCGGGGGCCAAAACATTCAGTACTTC
TRBJ2-7 | 19 | - | - | TRBV7-9 | CASTQRTGTSKRETDEQYF | TGTGCCAGCACCCAGAGGACAGGGACCTCGAAGCGGGAGACCGACGAGCAGTACTTC
TRBJ1-1 | 12 | TRBD1 | - | TRBV29-1 | CSVGTDDTEAFF | TGCAGCGTCGGGACAGATGACACTGAAGCTTTCTTT
TRBJ2-3 | 18 | TRBD2 | - | TRBV5-1 | CASSLEQREGNATDTQYF | TGCGCCAGCAGCTTGGAACAGCGGGAGGGTAATGCCACAGATACGCAGTATTTT
TRBJ2-1 | 14 | - | - | TRBV30 | CAWSFRRGVYEQFF | TGTGCCTGGAGTTTCCGGCGAGGGGTGTATGAGCAGTTCTTC
TRBJ2-7 | 16 | - | once | TRBV27 | CASARTNTASSYEQYF | TGTGCCAGCGCCCGCACCAACACGGCAAGCTCCTACGAGCAGTACTTC
TRBJ1-4 | 15 | - | - | TRBV9 | CASSLHGGTNEKLFF | TGTGCCAGCAGCTTACACGGGGGTACTAATGAAAAACTGTTTTTT
TRBJ2-7 | 17 | - | - | TRBV4-3 | CASSQDFGHGPSYEQYF | TGCGCCAGCAGCCAAGATTTTGGTCACGGACCCTCCTACGAGCAGTACTTC
TRBJ2-7 | 15 | TRBD1 | - | TRBV27 | CASTLRGTGRYEQYF | TGTGCCAGCACCCTCAGGGGGACAGGGCGCTACGAGCAGTACTTC
TRBJ2-2 | 15 | - | - | TRBV9 | CASSAVFASTGELFF | TGTGCCAGCAGCGCAGTCTTTGCTTCCACCGGGGAGCTGTTTTTT
TRBJ2-1 | 15 | TRBD1 | - | TRBV5-1 | CASTFQDREESEQFF | TGCGCCAGTACCTTTCAGGACAGGGAGGAGAGTGAGCAGTTCTTC
TRBJ2-7 | 16 | - | - | TRBV7-9 | CASSLRLPQRTYEQYF | TGTGCCAGCAGCCTGCGACTACCCCAACGAACCTACGAGCAGTACTTC
TRBJ2-3 | 16 | - | - | TRBV4-3 | CASSLNNPSGTDTQYF | TGCGCCAGCAGCCTCAACAACCCCAGTGGCACAGATACGCAGTATTTT
TRBJ1-1 | 15 | TRBD1 | - | TRBV27 | CASSPPDRGFGQAFF | TGTGCCAGCAGTCCCCCGGACAGGGGGTTCGGTCAAGCTTTCTTT
TRBJ1-4 | 17 | - | - | TRBV21-1 | CASQQRIVPVPNEKLFF | TGTGCCAGCCAGCAAAGGATAGTGCCCGTACCTAATGAAAAACTGTTTTTT
TRBJ2-2 | 17 | - | - | TRBV7-9 | CASSSHGLLGNTGELFF | TGTGCCAGCAGCTCTCATGGGCTCCTGGGGAACACCGGGGAGCTGTTTTTT
TRBJ2-7 | 13 | - | - | TRBV27 | CASSLSQAYEQYF | TGTGCCAGCAGTTTATCACAGGCCTACGAGCAGTACTTC
TRBJ2-7 | 17 | - | - | TRBV14 | CASSQVREPRDMYEQYF | TGTGCCAGCAGCCAAGTCCGGGAGCCCCGAGATATGTACGAGCAGTACTTC
TRBJ2-2 | 16 | TRBD2 | - | TRBV25-1 | CASSANGGVRTGELFF | TGTGCCAGCAGTGCGAATGGGGGGGTTCGGACCGGGGAGCTGTTTTTT
TRBJ2-7 | 15 | TRBD2 | - | TRBV28 | CASSGSGASSYEQYF | TGTGCCAGCAGTGGAAGCGGGGCCAGCTCCTACGAGCAGTACTTC
TRBJ1-1 | 16 | - | once | TRBV9 | CASSVVPGGRDTEAFF | TGTGCCAGCAGCGTAGTTCCGGGGGGCAGGGACACTGAAGCTTTCTTT
TRBJ2-3 | 15 | - | - | TRBV14 | CASSQSGAPTDTQYF | TGTGCCAGCAGCCAAAGCGGAGCCCCCACAGATACGCAGTATTTT
TRBJ1-2 | 13 | - | - | TRBV19 | CASSIRGPYGYTF | TGTGCCAGTAGTATCAGGGGACCCTATGGCTACACCTTC
TRBJ2-1 | 15 | TRBD2 | - | TRBV27 | CASRPGTVLAGEQFF | TGTGCCAGCAGGCCTGGGACAGTACTAGCGGGTGAGCAGTTCTTC
TRBJ2-2 | 15 | - | - | TRBV27 | CASSLYGPNTGELFF | TGTGCCAGCAGTTTATACGGACCAAACACCGGGGAGCTGTTTTTT
TRBJ2-1 | 17 | TRBD1 | - | TRBV27 | CASSLRVTGGQDNEQFF | TGTGCCAGCAGTTTACGGGTGACAGGGGGACAGGACAATGAGCAGTTCTTC
TRBJ2-2 | 17 | - | - | TRBV5-4 | CASSLAGRGKNTGELFF | TGTGCCAGCAGCTTGGCCGGAAGGGGAAAAAACACCGGGGAGCTGTTTTTT
TRBJ2-3 | 17 | - | - | TRBV7-3 | CASSLIMCGRVTDTQYF | TGTGCCAGCAGCTTAATTATGTGTGGAAGGGTCACAGATACGCAGTATTTT
TRBJ2-2 | 17 | TRBD1 | - | TRBV18 | CASSLGGGHTNTGELFF | TGTGCCAGCTCACTAGGGGGCGGACACACGAACACCGGGGAGCTGTTTTTT
TRBJ2-7 | 15 | - | - | TRBV18 | CASSPPTGLTYEQYF | TGTGCCAGCTCACCACCGACCGGGCTGACCTACGAGCAGTACTTC